These 11 T cell receptor beta chains share one sample of origin, sequenced in a study of regulatory T cells in long-lasting Graves disease. The time point denotes: persistent/refractory GD, antithyroid drugs over 5 years with positive TRAb. Preparation of the TCR library used RNA extracted from PBMCs. Construction of the TCR beta libraries employed iRepertoire HTBI primers in conjunction with Arm-PCR of CDR3 regions. In TCRdb, the multiplex PCR reads were re-called with MiXCR into one record per CDR3 protein. The data show roughly 490,000 distinct CDR3 sequences, 22% seen once. This sample comprised peripheral blood mononuclear cells (PBMCs), obtained when the disease was refractory, from a patient treated with antithyroid drugs. Receptor source: a female donor with Graves disease.

Ten or more counts support this clonotype. The chain carries TRBV20-1 and TRBJ1-1, with 7 bases fitting TRBD1. CDR3 length: 15 residues. The ends lost 5 bases at V and 0 bases at J; junction bases unmatched: 9. Germline CDR1 DFQATT, CDR2 SNEGSKA (reference sequence). The CDR3 DNA reads as TGCAGTGCTGGACGGGACAGCCACATGAACACTGAAGCTTTCTTT. Encoded protein: CSAGRDSHMNTEAFF.

This clonotype appeared a few times. The chain employs TRBV6-1 and TRBJ1-1; D gene unclear. V lost 6 bases to trimming and J lost 3 bases, with 14 bases between them. Germline CDR1 is MNHNS and CDR2 is SASEGT. The CDR3 contains 14 residues. In DNA form, the CDR3 reads TGTGCCAGCAGGTCCCCCCCGGTCTACACTGAAGCTTTCTTT. Amino acid sequence: CASRSPPVYTEAFF.

The chain carries TRBV5-4 and TRBJ2-7; tentatively, D is TRBD1 (5 bases). Trimming pared 0 bases from V and 6 bases from J, leaving 10 bases between. CDR3 length: 13 residues. The V gene's germline CDR1 is SGHNT and CDR2 YYREEE (reference sequence). DNA of the CDR3: TGTGCCAGCAGCTTGGGTGTAGGGGTCGAGCAGTACTTC. Encoded protein: CASSLGVGVEQYF. The full variable domain, completed using reference TRBV5-4 and TRBJ2-7, is ETGVTQSPTHLIKTRGQQVTLRCSSQSGHNTVSWYQQALGQGPQFIFQYYREEENGRGNFPPRFSGLQFPNYSSELNVNALELDDSALYLCASSLGVGVEQYFGPGTRLTVT.

There are a few counts of this clonotype. The chain employs TRBV6-2 or TRBV6-3 and TRBJ2-7; TRBD1 is a possible D gene (5 bases). The CDR3 extends over 14 amino acids. The germline CDR1 and CDR2 sequences are MNHEY and SVGEGT. Deletions cut 11 bases from V and 0 bases from J, with 17 bases between. CDR3 sequence: CALRATGASYEQYF. The CDR3 DNA reads as TGTGCCTTGCGAGCAACAGGAGCCTCCTACGAGCAGTACTTC.

The CDR3 here is CASSLAGNPRETQYF. CDR3 DNA: TGTGCCAGCAGCTTGGCGGGGAACCCAAGAGAGACCCAGTACTTC. The rearrangement links TRBV5-5 to TRBJ2-5; D possibly corresponds to TRBD2 (5 bases). V lost 0 bases to trimming and J lost 4 bases, with 13 bases between them. The CDR3 is 15 residues long. From germline, CDR1 is SGHKS and CDR2 YYEKEE (reference sequence).

This clonotype was observed many times. The chain carries TRBV7-3 and TRBJ2-5, with 9 bases lining up with TRBD2. Per germline, CDR1 SGHTA and CDR2 FQGTGA. The CDR3 has 16 amino acids. J gave up 5 bases and V 0 bases, and 7 bases lay outside the gene matches. The CDR3 DNA reads as TGTGCCAGCAGCTTAACGGTAGCGGGAGTTGGGGAGACCCAGTACTTC. Its protein product is CASSLTVAGVGETQYF.

In this sample, this clonotype turned up a few times. The genes are TRBV6-1 and TRBJ1-2; the D is unclear. The CDR3 has 10 amino acids. Deletions cut 7 bases from V and 8 bases from J, with 8 bases between. CDR1 is MNHNS and CDR2 is SASEGT in the germline V gene. In DNA, the CDR3 is TGTGCCAGCAAACGACTGGGCTACACCTTC. Translated: CASKRLGYTF.

The J gene is TRBJ1-2, the V gene TRBV20-1, with D hard to call. Germline values: CDR1 DFQATT, CDR2 SNEGSKA (reference sequence). The CDR3 totals 12 residues. The ends were cut back, 5 bases at V and 4 bases at J, with 11 bases in the middle. The DNA of the CDR3 is TGCAGTGCTGAAAGGACCGGCTATGGCTACACCTTC. Translated: CSAERTGYGYTF.

The V call is TRBV6-5, the J call TRBJ2-7, with 10 nucleotides matching TRBD2. V was pared by 0 bases and J by 3 bases, with 2 bases of the junction left unmatched. The germline CDR1 and CDR2 sequences are MNHEY and SVGAGI. CDR3 length equals 15 residues. For the CDR3, the DNA is TGTGCCAGCAGTTACTCGCTAGCGGGAGTCTACGAGCAGTACTTC. Protein product: CASSYSLAGVYEQYF.

This clonotype was detected ten times or more. This chain links TRBV25-1 with TRBJ1-2, with no clear D. With 7 bases removed from V and 4 bases from J, the gap between germline ends came to 13 bases. The CDR3 loop spans 13 amino acids. CDR1 is MGHDK and CDR2 is SYGVNS in the germline V gene. CDR3 in DNA: TGTGCCAGCACCGGTGCCGGGCCCTATGGCTACACCTTC. Translated, it gives CASTGAGPYGYTF.

This clonotype was counted many times. This chain uses TRBV27 with TRBJ2-7, with TRBD1 matching over 9 bases. With 8 bases clipped from V and 3 bases from J, the junction kept 2 bases outside the gene matches. CDR3 length: 12 amino acids. The germline V gene has CDR1 MNHEY and CDR2 SMNVEV (reference sequence). The chain's CDR3 is CASGTGIYEQYF. The CDR3 DNA reads TGTGCCAGCGGGACAGGGATCTACGAGCAGTACTTC.